This T cell receptor beta chain was profiled in a study of shared T cell receptors in the human thymus. Sequencing used immunoSEQ multiplex PCR; TCRdb keeps in-frame clones, though not all of them. The table has 63,000 or so clones, roughly 96% seen once. The CDR3 length is 11 residues. Germline CDR1 reads LNHDA; CDR2 reads SQIVND (reference sequence). V lost 9 bases and J 8 bases, leaving 13 bases between the germline ends. Sample: thymocytes. The source of this sequence is a human donor. The V call is TRBV19, the J call TRBJ1-2, with D possibly being TRBD1 (6 bases). CDR3 protein: CASRLGGGYTF. The CDR3 DNA sequence: TGTGCCAGCCGTTTAGGGGGAGGCTACACCTTC.